What follows are 2 T cell receptor beta chains derived from one specimen sequenced in a study of beta chain features in type 1 diabetes. Whole-study results and caveats: Shortening of TCRB CDR3s, moderate but significant, appeared in all four CD4+ subsets of Type 1 diabetes patients.

The isolated RNA, all of it, was reverse transcribed, so expressed TCRB transcripts were what got sequenced. Sequenced by immunoSEQ multiplex PCR; TCRdb stores in-frame clones only, minus some. The sample holds some 350,000 clones; roughly 9.8% are singletons and the top ten take roughly 0.6%. These TCRs are of unknown antigen specificity. The sample taken for sequencing was central memory CD4+ T cells from blood. Source of these receptors: a man aged 25-40 years with type 1 diabetes.

The CDR3 DNA is TGCAGCGTTGAAGTTGACAGAACCTACGAGCAGTACTTC. Its protein product is CSVEVDRTYEQYF. The chain has TRBV29-1 and TRBJ2-7; D might be TRBD1 (5 bases). Germline CDR1 is SQVTM and CDR2 is ANQGSEA. Trimming stripped 1 base from V and 2 bases from J, with 9 bases between. The CDR3 is 13 residues long.

This clone was seen more than once but under ten times. The chain is built from TRBV7-8 and TRBJ2-7, with 9 nucleotides matching TRBD2. The CDR3 extends over 15 amino acids. Germline trimming cut 5 bases from V and 6 bases from J; bases unmatched to any gene: 11. Germline CDR1 and CDR2: SGHVS and FQNEAQ. The CDR3 DNA reads as TGTGCCAGCAGCCCGAGGGTAGCGGGAGTTCCCGAGCAGTACTTC. Amino acids: CASSPRVAGVPEQYF. Full variable domain (remainder filled in from reference TRBV7-8 and TRBJ2-7): GAGVSQSPRYKVAKRGQDVALRCDPISGHVSLFWYQQALGQGPEFLTYFQNEAQLDKSGLPSDRFFAERPEGSVSTLKIQRTQQEDSAVYLCASSPRVAGVPEQYFGPGTRLTVT.